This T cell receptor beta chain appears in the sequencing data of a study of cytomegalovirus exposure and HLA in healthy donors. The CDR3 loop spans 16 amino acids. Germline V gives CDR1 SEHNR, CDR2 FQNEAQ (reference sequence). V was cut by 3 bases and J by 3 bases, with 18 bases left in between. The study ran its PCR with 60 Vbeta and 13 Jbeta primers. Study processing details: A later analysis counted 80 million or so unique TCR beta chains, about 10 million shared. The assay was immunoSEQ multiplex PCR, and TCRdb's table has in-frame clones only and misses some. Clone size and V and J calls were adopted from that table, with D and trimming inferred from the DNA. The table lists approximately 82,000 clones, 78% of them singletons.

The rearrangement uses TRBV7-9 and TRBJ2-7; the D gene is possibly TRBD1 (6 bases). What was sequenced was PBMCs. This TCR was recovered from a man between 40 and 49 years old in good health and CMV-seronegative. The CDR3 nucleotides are TGTGCCAGCAGCTTTTTTTTATCGACAGGAGGCTACGAGCAGTACTTC. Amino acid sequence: CASSFFLSTGGYEQYF.